This T cell receptor (beta chain) was recorded in a study of blood T cell repertoires in COVID-19. Across the study: T cells, B-cell-depleted T cells, or PBMCs supplied cDNA or gDNA.

This CDR3 comprises 12 residues. V lost 6 bases, J lost 4 bases, and 2 bases stayed unmatched. CDR1 MNHEY and CDR2 SVGAGI come from the germline V gene. TCRdb's table, derived via immunoSEQ multiplex PCR, lists solely in-frame clones and lacks some. The table records 62,000 or so clones, approximately 86% of them present only once. The receptor was derived from an older woman with acute or convalescent COVID-19. J is TRBJ1-2 and V is TRBV6-5, with 7 positions matching TRBD1. Sequenced: peripheral blood. CDR3 sequence (DNA): TGTGCCAGCAGGGGACAGATCTATGGCTACACCTTC. It encodes CASRGQIYGYTF.